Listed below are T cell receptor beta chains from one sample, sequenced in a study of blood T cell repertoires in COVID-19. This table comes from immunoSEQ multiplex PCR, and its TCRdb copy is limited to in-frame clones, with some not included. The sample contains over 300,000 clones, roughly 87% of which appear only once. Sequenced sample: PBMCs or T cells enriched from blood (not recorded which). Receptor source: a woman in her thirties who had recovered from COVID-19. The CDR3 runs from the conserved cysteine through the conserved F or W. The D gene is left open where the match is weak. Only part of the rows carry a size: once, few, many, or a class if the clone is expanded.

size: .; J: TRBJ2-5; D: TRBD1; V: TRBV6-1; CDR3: CASSEARTGMETQYF; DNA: TGTGCCAGCAGTGAAGCGCGGACAGGAATGGAGACCCAGTACTTC
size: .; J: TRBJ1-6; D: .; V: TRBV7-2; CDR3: CASSLVISYNSPLHF; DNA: TGTGCCAGCAGCTTAGTTATTTCCTATAATTCACCCCTCCACTTT
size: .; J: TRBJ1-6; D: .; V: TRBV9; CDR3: CASSVTGSYNSPLHF; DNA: TGTGCCAGCAGCGTAACGGGTTCCTATAATTCACCCCTCCACTTT
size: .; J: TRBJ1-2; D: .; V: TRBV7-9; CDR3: CASSPAVASTPDGYTF; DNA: TGTGCCAGCAGCCCGGCGGTGGCCAGCACACCCGATGGCTACACCTTC
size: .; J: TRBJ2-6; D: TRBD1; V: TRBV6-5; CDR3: CASSVQGAGANVLTF; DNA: TGTGCCAGCAGCGTACAGGGGGCTGGGGCCAACGTCCTGACTTTC
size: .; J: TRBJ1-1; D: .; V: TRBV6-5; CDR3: CASSYSPGMGTEAFF; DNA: TGTGCCAGCAGTTACTCCCCAGGGATGGGCACTGAAGCTTTCTTT
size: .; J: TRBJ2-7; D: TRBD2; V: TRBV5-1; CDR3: CASSLAGLAGGRPDEQYF; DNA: TGCGCCAGCAGCTTGGCCGGATTAGCGGGGGGACGACCGGACGAGCAGTACTTC
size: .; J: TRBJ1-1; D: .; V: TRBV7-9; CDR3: CASSLLQGPMNTEAFF; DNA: TGTGCCAGCAGCTTACTGCAGGGCCCCATGAACACTGAAGCTTTCTTT
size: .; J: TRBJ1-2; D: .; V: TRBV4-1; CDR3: CASSQTGGQYGPGYTF; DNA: TGCGCCAGCAGCCAAACAGGAGGACAGTACGGGCCTGGCTACACCTTC
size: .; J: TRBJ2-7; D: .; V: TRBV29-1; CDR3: CSVVARPGYEQYF; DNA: TGCAGCGTTGTGGCTCGACCGGGTTACGAGCAGTACTTC
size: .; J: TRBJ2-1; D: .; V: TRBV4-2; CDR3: CASSQAGGNDNEQFF; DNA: TGTGCCAGCAGCCAAGCGGGGGGCAACGACAATGAGCAGTTCTTC
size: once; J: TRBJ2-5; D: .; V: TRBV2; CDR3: CASSDVAGETQYF; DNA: TGTGCCAGCAGTGATGTTGCCGGGGAGACCCAGTACTTC
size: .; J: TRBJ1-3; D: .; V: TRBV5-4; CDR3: CASSLYTVAGNTIYF; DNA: TGTGCCAGCAGCTTGTATACAGTAGCTGGAAACACCATATATTTT
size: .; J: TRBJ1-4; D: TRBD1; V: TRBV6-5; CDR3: CASSYQRDRYNEKLFF; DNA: TGTGCCAGCAGTTATCAGCGGGACAGGTATAATGAAAAACTGTTTTTT
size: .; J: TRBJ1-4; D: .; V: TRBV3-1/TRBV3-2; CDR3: CASSQVGSKQLFF; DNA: TGTGCCAGCAGCCAAGTGGGGAGTAAGCAACTGTTTTTT
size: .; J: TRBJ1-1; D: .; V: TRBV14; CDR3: CASSQDVAKRPFF; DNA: TGTGCCAGCAGCCAAGATGTAGCAAAGAGGCCTTTCTTT
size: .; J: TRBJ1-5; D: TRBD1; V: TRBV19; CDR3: CASSNSGGGNQPQHF; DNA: TGTGCCAGTAGTAACTCAGGGGGCGGCAATCAGCCCCAGCATTTT
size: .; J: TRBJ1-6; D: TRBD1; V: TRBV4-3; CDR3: CASSQGGQGYNSPLHF; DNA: TGCGCCAGCAGCCAAGGGGGACAGGGCTATAATTCACCCCTCCACTTT
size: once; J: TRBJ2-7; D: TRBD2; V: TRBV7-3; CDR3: CASSLVAGGNYEQYF; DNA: TGTGCCAGCAGCTTGGTAGCGGGCGGAAACTACGAGCAGTACTTC
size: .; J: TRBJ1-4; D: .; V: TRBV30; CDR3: CAWSVDRVLFF; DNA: TGTGCCTGGAGTGTCGATCGGGTATTGTTTTTT
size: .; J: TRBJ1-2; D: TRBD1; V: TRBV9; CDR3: CASSAGTAKDYGYTF; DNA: TGTGCCAGCAGCGCCGGGACAGCAAAGGACTATGGCTACACCTTC
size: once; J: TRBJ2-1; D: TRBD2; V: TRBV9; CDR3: CASSVGPGGEQFF; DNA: TGTGCCAGCAGCGTAGGTCCCGGGGGGGAGCAGTTCTTC